The 26 T cell receptor beta chains below come from one sample, sequenced in a study of T cells in Graves' hyperthyroidism and ophthalmopathy. The CDR3 regions of TCR beta were amplified from RNA transcripts. The HTBI primer set served for first-round RT-PCR of the TCR CDR3. MiXCR, applied by TCRdb to the multiplex PCR reads, yields one record per CDR3 protein. The data contain about 500,000 distinct CDR3 sequences, about a sixth of them singletons. Sequencing was carried out using blood. All receptors derive from a woman younger than 35 with Graves' hyperthyroidism.

This clonotype was recorded at least ten times. The chain couples TRBV28 to TRBJ2-2; the D gene is possibly TRBD2 (6 bases). V shed 5 bases and J shed 3 bases, with 10 bases lying between them. The CDR3 totals 14 residues. Germline V lookup: CDR1 MDHEN, CDR2 SYDVKM. The CDR3 coding sequence is TGTGCCAGCAGTCGTAGCGGTCACACCGGGGAGCTGTTTTTT. It codes for CASSRSGHTGELFF.

This clonotype showed up many times. V gene TRBV14 combines with J gene TRBJ1-1; 9 bases fit TRBD1. Germline V gives CDR1 SGHDN, CDR2 FVKESK. Trimming cost V 4 bases and J 1 base; bases outside gene matches: 7. The CDR3 loop spans 16 amino acids. CDR3 region: CASSPGQGRANTEAFF. DNA of the CDR3: TGTGCCAGCAGCCCTGGACAGGGGCGCGCGAACACTGAAGCTTTCTTT.

This rearrangement joins TRBV7-9 to TRBJ2-1; TRBD2 matches at 7 bases. Germline-derived CDR1 and CDR2 are SEHNR and FQNEAQ (reference sequence). CDR3 length: 12 amino acids. V shed 4 bases, J shed 9 bases, and the junction held 3 bases outside the gene matches. CDR3 amino acids: CASSSTSSEQFF. Written as DNA, the CDR3 is TGTGCCAGCAGCTCGACTAGCTCTGAGCAGTTCTTC.

The chain combines TRBV7-9 with TRBJ2-7; the D is unclear. Germline loops: CDR1 SEHNR, CDR2 FQNEAQ (reference sequence). Trimming removed 8 bases at V and 2 bases at J, with 7 bases between. The length of the CDR3 is 11 residues. The CDR3 DNA is TGTGCCAGCGGGCCACCCTACGAGCAGTACTTC. As protein: CASGPPYEQYF.

This clonotype appeared a few times. The genes are TRBV2 and TRBJ2-3; possible D gene TRBD1, 5 bases. CDR3 length: 13 residues. Germline loops: CDR1 SNHLY, CDR2 FYNNEI. V was trimmed by 6 bases and J by 5 bases, leaving 12 bases between them. CDR3 bases: TGTGCCAGCAGGGGCTGGGGCGGAGATACGCAGTATTTT. This codes for CASRGWGGDTQYF.

On this clonotype: A read error may be the cause here, since a much bigger clone is one base away. The CDR3 protein is CASSIVAGRSDTQYF. The CDR3 DNA follows: TGTGCCAGCAGTATCGTAGCGGGAAGATCAGATACGCAGTATTTT. This chain links TRBV28 with TRBJ2-3, with 8 bases that match TRBD2. V was pared by 5 bases and J by 4 bases, with 8 bases of the junction left unmatched. Germline loops: CDR1 MDHEN, CDR2 SYDVKM. This CDR3 contains 15 residues.

This clonotype was recorded a few times. V and J are TRBV20-1 and TRBJ1-2; 10 nucleotides agree with TRBD1. Germline V CDR1 and CDR2: DFQATT, SNEGSKA (reference sequence). CDR3 length equals 13 residues. V lost 5 bases to trimming and J lost 8 bases; unmatched junction nucleotides: 8. The CDR3 protein is CSALGTGEIGYTF. Written as DNA, the CDR3 is TGCAGTGCTCTCGGGACAGGGGAAATCGGCTACACCTTC.

The table lists this clonotype with a few counts. The gene calls are TRBV12-3 or TRBV12-4 and TRBJ1-5, with 9 bases aligning to TRBD1. The V gene end was trimmed by 4 bases and the J gene end by 4 bases; junction bases not matched to a gene: 5. There are 15 residues in the CDR3. The CDR3 nucleotides are TGTGCCAGCAGTTCTTGGGACAGGGTGAATCAGCCCCAGCATTTT. Translated, it gives CASSSWDRVNQPQHF.

This chain joins TRBV4-1 and TRBJ2-7; 7 bases agree with TRBD2. The germline gives CDR1 MGHRA, CDR2 YSYEKL. The CDR3 loop spans 13 amino acids. Germline trimming cut 3 bases from V and 6 bases from J; bases unmatched to any gene: 5. The CDR3 bases are TGCGCCAGCAGCCAGGGGGGGTTGGGCGAGCAGTACTTC. This sequence encodes CASSQGGLGEQYF.

The chain recombines TRBV29-1 with TRBJ2-7; D is ambiguous. V dropped 5 bases and J dropped 2 bases, with 10 bases sitting between them. The CDR3 has 12 amino acids. Germline V gene lookup returns CDR1 SQVTM and CDR2 ANQGSEA. The DNA for the CDR3 is TGCAGCGTTACGACGGGTGCCTACGAGCAGTACTTC. This sequence encodes CSVTTGAYEQYF.

This clonotype was seen only a few times. The J gene is TRBJ1-1, the V gene TRBV19; the D is unclear. Per germline, CDR1 LNHDA and CDR2 SQIVND (reference sequence). V lost 2 bases, J lost 1 base, and 8 bases lay in between. The CDR3 loop spans 14 amino acids. In DNA, the CDR3 is TGTGCCAGTAGTATAAACATTCGGAACACTGAAGCTTTCTTT. The encoded protein is CASSINIRNTEAFF.

At least ten counts were recorded for this clonotype. The chain has TRBV20-1 and TRBJ2-4, with D perhaps matching TRBD2 (6 bases). This CDR3 contains 15 residues. Germline V gene data show CDR1 as DFQATT and CDR2 as SNEGSKA (reference sequence). V dropped 1 base and J dropped 3 bases, with 13 bases sitting between them. The CDR3 DNA follows: TGCAGTGCTAGAGGGGCTAGCGCACTCAAAAACATTCAGTACTTC. It encodes CSARGASALKNIQYF.

This chain connects TRBV5-1 to TRBJ2-7; a possible D gene is TRBD2 (6 bases). V was trimmed by 1 base and J by 0 bases, leaving 11 bases between them. CDR3 size: 15 residues. CDR1 SGHRS and CDR2 YFSETQ come from the germline V gene. The CDR3 reads CASSLQAGSSYEQYF. CDR3 DNA sequence: TGCGCCAGCAGCTTGCAGGCGGGGAGCTCCTACGAGCAGTACTTC.

CDR3 amino acids: CASSLPGGPPGNIQYF. The CDR3 DNA follows: TGTGCCAGCAGCTTACCGGGGGGCCCACCGGGAAACATTCAGTACTTC. The rearrangement joins TRBV7-8 to TRBJ2-4, with D possibly being TRBD2 (7 bases). Trimming pared 2 bases from V and 6 bases from J, leaving 17 bases between. The CDR3 sequence is 16 residues long. Germline-derived CDR1 and CDR2 are SGHVS and FQNEAQ. Full variable domain (outside the CDR3, taken from reference TRBV7-8 and TRBJ2-4): GAGVSQSPRYKVAKRGQDVALRCDPISGHVSLFWYQQALGQGPEFLTYFQNEAQLDKSGLPSDRFFAERPEGSVSTLKIQRTQQEDSAVYLCASSLPGGPPGNIQYFGAGTRLSVL.

This clonotype was detected only a few times. The gene calls are TRBV9 and TRBJ1-2; D ambiguous. From germline, CDR1 is SGDLS and CDR2 YYNGEE. V lost 0 bases and J 8 bases, leaving 11 bases between the germline ends. CDR3 length: 13 residues. CDR3 sequence (DNA): TGTGCCAGCAGCGTAGCACCGTCCGGAGGCTACACCTTC. Protein sequence: CASSVAPSGGYTF.

This clonotype was seen more than once but under ten times. The genes are TRBV18 and TRBJ2-4; tentative D call: TRBD1 (5 bases). V was cut by 0 bases and J by 4 bases, with 16 bases left in between. Looked up from germline, CDR1 is KGHSH and CDR2 is LQKENI. The CDR3 totals 17 residues. For the CDR3, the DNA is TGTGCCAGCTCACCACCGTTTGTCGCTAGGGGAAAAAACATTCAGTACTTC. It is translated as CASSPPFVARGKNIQYF.

In this sample, this clonotype turned up many times. The chain couples TRBV2 to TRBJ2-3, with D perhaps being TRBD1 or TRBD2 (6 bases each). Germline V gene sequence: CDR1 SNHLY, CDR2 FYNNEI. Trimming removed 3 bases from V and 2 bases from J, with 9 bases in between. The CDR3 is 14 amino acids. The DNA of the CDR3 is TGTGCCAGCAGTGAGGGGGGCCTCACAGATACGCAGTATTTT. Protein: CASSEGGLTDTQYF. The whole variable domain, filled in from reference TRBV2 and TRBJ2-3, reads EPEVTQTPSHQVTQMGQEVILRCVPISNHLYFYWYRQILGQKVEFLVSFYNNEISEKSEIFDDQFSVERPDGSNFTLKIRSTKLEDSAMYFCASSEGGLTDTQYFGPGTRLTVL.

The chain employs TRBV29-1 and TRBJ2-7, with 9 nucleotides matching TRBD1. The CDR3 is made up of 13 amino acids. Germline V gene data show CDR1 as SQVTM and CDR2 as ANQGSEA. V lost 6 bases to trimming and J lost 5 bases; unmatched junction nucleotides: 8. In nucleotides, the CDR3 is TGCAGCGTCGACAGGGGGATTAGGGACGAGCAGTACTTC. It is translated as CSVDRGIRDEQYF.

This clonotype was found many times. This chain uses TRBV6-1 with TRBJ2-1; D remains ambiguous. This CDR3 comprises 15 residues. Trimming took off 5 bases at V and 4 bases at J, with 15 bases between the two ends. Germline CDR1 MNHNS, CDR2 SASEGT. This CDR3 reads CASSYAPGRYNEQFF. As DNA, the CDR3 is TGTGCCAGCAGTTACGCTCCGGGCAGGTACAATGAGCAGTTCTTC.

The chain employs TRBV5-1 and TRBJ1-5; D is perhaps TRBD1 (5 bases). The germline V gene encodes CDR1 SGHRS and CDR2 YFSETQ. The CDR3 consists of 13 residues. Between the trimmed V and J ends, which lost 3 bases and 3 bases, there was a span of 7 bases. The CDR3 protein is CASSSGTNQPQHF. CDR3 nucleotides: TGCGCCAGCAGCTCCGGGACCAATCAGCCCCAGCATTTT. Supplemented by reference TRBV5-1 and TRBJ1-5, the full variable domain reads KAGVTQTPRYLIKTRGQQVTLSCSPISGHRSVSWYQQTPGQGLQFLFEYFSETQRNKGNFPGRFSGRQFSNSRSEMNVSTLELGDSALYLCASSSGTNQPQHFGDGTRLSIL.

This clonotype showed up many times. The CDR3 region is CSVEGDRGEDEAFF. The CDR3 DNA follows: TGCAGCGTTGAAGGGGACAGGGGTGAGGATGAAGCTTTCTTT. The chain has TRBV29-1 and TRBJ1-1, with TRBD1 matching 10 bases. The CDR3 covers 14 residues. V dropped 1 base and J dropped 7; count of bases not matched to a gene: 6. Germline-derived CDR1 and CDR2 are SQVTM and ANQGSEA.

This clonotype came up many times. The chain links TRBV12-3 or TRBV12-4 to TRBJ1-2; tentatively, D is TRBD1 (6 bases). The V end lost 4 bases, the J end lost 7 bases, and 19 bases lay between the germline ends. CDR3 length equals 15 residues. The CDR3 reads CASSYGGHDSGGYTF. In nucleotides, the CDR3 is TGTGCCAGCAGTTATGGGGGGCATGATAGTGGTGGCTACACCTTC.

There are a few counts of this clonotype. The gene calls are TRBV19 and TRBJ2-4, with 7 bases identical to TRBD1. This CDR3 is 17 amino acids long. The ends lost 3 bases at V and 1 base at J; junction bases unmatched: 9. Germline V CDR1 and CDR2: LNHDA, SQIVND (reference sequence). The CDR3 coding sequence is TGTGCCAGTAGTATCTTTAGGGGGCGGTCGGCCAAAAACATTCAGTACTTC. The encoded protein is CASSIFRGRSAKNIQYF.

This clonotype was counted between two and nine times. The chain has TRBV11-2 and TRBJ1-4; a weak D match, TRBD1 (6 bases). Trimming cost V 6 bases and J 5 bases, with 13 bases left between them. The germline V gene has CDR1 SGHAT and CDR2 FQNNGV. The CDR3 runs 14 residues. The CDR3: CASRLRDTNEKLFF. In nucleotides, the CDR3 is TGTGCCAGCAGACTCCGGGACACCAATGAAAAACTGTTTTTT.

There are many counts of this clonotype. The genes are TRBV3-1 and TRBJ1-3; D not certain. The germline gives CDR1 LGHDT, CDR2 YNNKEL (reference sequence). The length of the CDR3 is 17 residues. The V gene lost 4 bases and the J gene lost 0 bases, with 16 bases spanning the gap. The CDR3 loop reads CASSPSFEAFSGNTIYF. The CDR3 DNA sequence: TGTGCCAGCAGCCCTTCTTTCGAGGCCTTCTCTGGAAACACCATATATTTT.

V gene TRBV20-1 combines with J gene TRBJ2-7; 12 bases map to TRBD2. V dropped 4 bases and J dropped 3; count of bases not matched to a gene: 10. The CDR3 loop spans 16 amino acids. From germline, CDR1 is DFQATT and CDR2 SNEGSKA (reference sequence). CDR3 DNA: TGCAGTGCTACGGGGGCTAGCGGGGGGGGGATCTACGAGCAGTACTTC. It is translated as CSATGASGGGIYEQYF.